The 32 T cell receptor beta chains below were found in one sample sequenced in a study of blood T cell repertoires in COVID-19. Assay: immunoSEQ multiplex PCR; the TCRdb copy retains only in-frame clones and omits some. In the table there are about 120,000 clones, approximately 84% of which are singletons. The source material was peripheral blood. The receptor set was obtained from a man aged 70 or older with active or convalescent COVID-19.

The chain has TRBV18 and TRBJ2-4, with 7 bases matching TRBD2. Germline loops: CDR1 KGHSH, CDR2 LQKENI. The CDR3 sequence is 14 residues long. V trimming: 3 bases; J trimming: 6 bases; junction bases outside the gene matches: 5. This chain's CDR3 is CASSPVGGINIQYF. DNA for the CDR3: TGTGCCAGCTCACCCGTGGGAGGGATAAACATTCAGTACTTC.

The chain joins TRBV27 to TRBJ2-2, with 9 bases identical to TRBD2. The CDR3 has 16 residues. V shed 2 bases and J 7 bases; nucleotides not matched to a gene: 8. Germline-derived CDR1 and CDR2 are MNHEY and SMNVEV (reference sequence). CDR3 sequence: CASSLRGGGRGGELFF. CDR3 in DNA: TGTGCCAGCAGTTTACGCGGGGGGGGGCGAGGCGGGGAGCTGTTTTTT.

The chain has TRBV5-1 and TRBJ1-3, with 9 nucleotides matching TRBD1. The ends lost 3 bases at V and 0 bases at J; junction bases unmatched: 4. Germline CDR1 and CDR2: SGHRS and YFSETQ. The CDR3 covers 16 residues. The CDR3 nucleotides are TGCGCCAGCAGCTATACGGGACAGGGCTCTGGAAACACCATATATTTT. Its translation: CASSYTGQGSGNTIYF.

This rearrangement joins TRBV27 to TRBJ1-1; 7 bases match TRBD1. Unmatched junction bases numbered 10, after V lost 5 bases and J lost 10 bases. This CDR3 is built from 13 residues. Germline CDR1 is MNHEY and CDR2 is SMNVEV (reference sequence). The CDR3 bases are TGTGCCAGCAGTCCGCCAAAGACAGGGAGAGCTTTCTTT. This gives the protein CASSPPKTGRAFF.

V is TRBV15 and J is TRBJ2-2; D gene ambiguous. Germline lookup yields CDR1 LNHNV and CDR2 YYDKDF (reference sequence). The length of the CDR3 is 12 residues. Deletions cut 8 bases from V and 4 bases from J, with 8 bases between. CDR3 DNA: TGTGCCACCGGGCAGGCCACCGGGGAGCTGTTTTTT. Protein: CATGQATGELFF.

The chain uses TRBV13 and TRBJ1-2; TRBD1 might be the D (6 bases). CDR3 size: 12 residues. With 7 bases removed from V and 8 bases from J, the gap between germline ends came to 14 bases. The germline V gene has CDR1 PRHDT and CDR2 FYEKMQ (reference sequence). CDR3 DNA: TGTGCCAGCATCTCTCCGGGGGGCGGCTACACCTTC. Translating gives CASISPGGGYTF.

This chain connects TRBV28 to TRBJ1-1; the match to TRBD1 covers 8 bases. The CDR3 has 15 residues. The germline gives CDR1 MDHEN, CDR2 SYDVKM. V was pared by 5 bases and J by 1 base, with 6 bases of the junction left unmatched. CDR3 loop: CASSPWDRTNTEAFF. The CDR3 nucleotides read TGTGCCAGCAGTCCATGGGACAGGACGAACACTGAAGCTTTCTTT.

The chain employs TRBV7-2 and TRBJ2-1; D possibly corresponds to TRBD2 (6 bases). With 1 base removed from V and 9 bases from J, the gap between germline ends came to 7 bases. Germline CDR1 and CDR2: SGHTA and FQGNSA. CDR3 length equals 12 residues. The CDR3: CASSLGRGEQFF. CDR3 DNA sequence: TGTGCCAGCAGCTTAGGGCGGGGTGAGCAGTTCTTC. The variable domain in full, with the rest retrieved from reference TRBV7-2 and TRBJ2-1, is GAGVSQSPSNKVTEKGKDVELRCDPISGHTALYWYRQSLGQGLEFLIYFQGNSAPDKSGLPSDRFSAERTGGSVSTLTIQRTQQEDSAVYLCASSLGRGEQFFGPGTRLTVL.

This clone turned up a few times. The gene calls are TRBV23-1 and TRBJ1-1, with 10 bases fitting TRBD1. TRBV23-1 is an ORF, and what it does is uncertain. The junction had 8 bases not matched to a gene; V was cut back by 0 bases and J by 4 bases. The CDR3 covers 17 residues. The CDR3 region has the DNA TGCGCCAGCAGTCAATCGTGCGGGACAGGGGAGCCCACTGAAGCTTTCTTT. Its translation: CASSQSCGTGEPTEAFF.

The chain joins TRBV7-9 to TRBJ2-1; TRBD2 agrees at 14 bases. Germline trimming cut 5 bases from V and 4 bases from J; bases unmatched to any gene: 7. CDR1 is SEHNR, CDR2 FQNEAQ, per germline (reference sequence). The CDR3 is made up of 17 amino acids. CDR3 DNA: TGTGCCAGCAGCACCCGGACTAGCGGGGGGTCGTACAATGAGCAGTTCTTC. It specifies CASSTRTSGGSYNEQFF.

This sequence joins TRBV7-2 and TRBJ2-7; TRBD2 matches 14 bases. The V gene end was trimmed by 5 bases and the J gene end by 5 bases; junction bases not matched to a gene: 8. Per germline, CDR1 SGHTA and CDR2 FQGNSA. This CDR3 is built from 16 residues. CDR3 amino acids: CASSLPGLAGGNEQYF. In DNA form, the CDR3 reads TGTGCCAGCAGCCTCCCTGGACTAGCGGGGGGCAACGAGCAGTACTTC.

The genes are TRBV9 and TRBJ2-2, with 8 bases that match TRBD2. Germline V CDR1 and CDR2: SGDLS, YYNGEE. The CDR3 covers 17 residues. Trimming removed 4 bases from V and 0 bases from J; junction bases left unmatched: 8. The CDR3 is CASSRSLAGANTGELFF. CDR3 DNA sequence: TGTGCCAGCAGCCGTTCTCTAGCGGGTGCGAACACCGGGGAGCTGTTTTTT.

The genes are TRBV5-1 and TRBJ2-6; tentatively, D is TRBD1 (5 bases). The ends were cut back, 2 bases at V and 0 bases at J, with 12 bases in the middle. This CDR3 comprises 17 residues. From germline, CDR1 is SGHRS and CDR2 YFSETQ. Written as DNA, the CDR3 is TGCGCCAGCAGCTTTCAGGGTTCCATCTCTGGGGCCAACGTCCTGACTTTC. Translation gives CASSFQGSISGANVLTF.

V usage is TRBV12-5 and J usage is TRBJ2-1; the D gene is possibly TRBD2 (6 bases). Trimming removed 6 bases at V and 8 bases at J, with 11 bases between. CDR1 LGHNT and CDR2 FRNRAP come from the germline V gene. There are 12 residues in the CDR3. CDR3: CASGPGGDEQFF. The DNA of the CDR3 is TGTGCTAGTGGCCCCGGAGGGGATGAGCAGTTCTTC. Full variable domain (rest looked up from reference TRBV12-5 and TRBJ2-1): DARVTQTPRHKVTEMGQEVTMRCQPILGHNTVFWYRQTMMQGLELLAYFRNRAPLDDSGMPKDRFSAEMPDATLATLKIQPSEPRDSAVYFCASGPGGDEQFFGPGTRLTVL.

V usage is TRBV6-5 and J usage is TRBJ1-5; TRBD1 aligns across 7 bases. With V trimmed by 7 bases and J by 5 bases, 8 bases remained unmatched. Germline lookup yields CDR1 MNHEY and CDR2 SVGAGI. CDR3 length: 14 amino acids. The CDR3: CASTPRQGHQPQHF. Written as DNA, the CDR3 is TGTGCCAGCACCCCGAGACAGGGCCATCAGCCCCAGCATTTT.

This clone was seen once. The chain combines TRBV7-8 with TRBJ1-2, with 9 bases matching TRBD1. The germline gives CDR1 SGHVS, CDR2 FQNEAQ. This CDR3 is 15 amino acids long. The V segment lost 5 bases and the J segment 1 base; nucleotides outside the gene matches: 5. For the CDR3, the DNA is TGTGCCAGCAGCAACCGGGACAGGGTTAACTATGGCTACACCTTC. Amino acids: CASSNRDRVNYGYTF.

The chain recombines TRBV11-3 with TRBJ2-3; TRBD2 might be the D (5 bases). The CDR3 consists of 14 residues. Germline-derived CDR1 and CDR2 are SGHNT and YENEEA. The V and J ends lost 5 bases and 4 bases respectively, with 13 bases between them. The chain's CDR3 is CASSLYNGADTQYF. DNA of the CDR3: TGTGCCAGCAGCCTCTACAACGGGGCAGATACGCAGTATTTT.

A single count supports this clone. The V call is TRBV15, the J call TRBJ2-3; 7 bases match TRBD2. Germline V lookup: CDR1 LNHNV, CDR2 YYDKDF (reference sequence). The CDR3 extends over 20 amino acids. V was clipped by 0 bases and J by 1 base; unmatched bases: 16. CDR3 nucleotide sequence: TGTGCCACCAGCAGAGAAGGAATTGGGGGGAGGGCCTCGCGCACAGATACGCAGTATTTT. Protein: CATSREGIGGRASRTDTQYF.

V and J are TRBV11-2 and TRBJ2-3; 11 nucleotides match TRBD2. With 5 bases clipped from V and 1 base from J, the junction kept 2 bases outside the gene matches. The CDR3 spans 15 residues. The V gene's germline CDR1 is SGHAT and CDR2 FQNNGV. In DNA, the CDR3 is TGTGCCAGCAGCCTAGCGGGGGGTCGCACAGATACGCAGTATTTT. Protein: CASSLAGGRTDTQYF.

The table lists this clone with a few counts. This rearrangement joins TRBV6-2 or TRBV6-3 to TRBJ2-7, with 10 bases identical to TRBD1. Germline-derived CDR1 and CDR2 are MNHEY and SVGEGT. Trimming took 3 bases from V and 5 from J; bases not matched to a gene: 7. This CDR3 comprises 15 residues. CDR3 DNA sequence: TGTGCCAGCAGTTATCGGACAGGGGGTAGAGACGAGCAGTACTTC. This codes for CASSYRTGGRDEQYF.

V gene TRBV19 combines with J gene TRBJ2-1, with 9 bases matching TRBD1. The CDR3 covers 16 residues. Trimming cost V 6 bases and J 6 bases; bases outside gene matches: 12. Germline assignment: CDR1 LNHDA and CDR2 SQIVND (reference sequence). CDR3 in DNA: TGTGCCAGTAGGGGACAGGGTCGGGGGGATTCCAATGAGCAGTTCTTC. Translating gives CASRGQGRGDSNEQFF.

The chain uses TRBV4-1 and TRBJ1-1, with TRBD1 matching over 8 bases. The CDR3 is made up of 17 amino acids. V lost 1 base to trimming and J lost 1 base; unmatched junction nucleotides: 8. The V gene's germline CDR1 is MGHRA and CDR2 YSYEKL. The CDR3 coding sequence is TGCGCCAGCAGCCAAGTATTTCGGACAGGGTCGAACACTGAAGCTTTCTTT. Protein sequence: CASSQVFRTGSNTEAFF.

The chain links TRBV29-1 to TRBJ1-1; D not resolved. CDR3 size: 13 residues. Trimming took off 0 bases at V and 4 bases at J, with 9 bases between the two ends. Germline V gene sequence: CDR1 SQVTM, CDR2 ANQGSEA. Here the CDR3 reads CSVEDWRGTEAFF. For the CDR3, the DNA is TGCAGCGTTGAAGATTGGCGGGGCACTGAAGCTTTCTTT.

The table lists this clone with a few counts. The chain employs TRBV5-1 and TRBJ1-2; 12 bases fit TRBD1. Germline CDR1 SGHRS, CDR2 YFSETQ. Trimming removed 4 bases from V and 8 bases from J; junction bases left unmatched: 12. The CDR3 runs to 16 residues. DNA for the CDR3: TGCGCCAGCAGCGATGTCCCGGGACAGGGGGCCGGGGGCTACACCTTC. It specifies CASSDVPGQGAGGYTF.

Only one count was recorded for this clone. The CDR3 spells CARGLAEYNEQFF. The CDR3 DNA reads TGTGCCAGGGGACTAGCGGAGTACAATGAGCAGTTCTTC. The chain uses TRBV6-7 and TRBJ2-1; 11 bases line up with TRBD2. TRBV6-7 is sorted into the ORF group, with uncertain function. The V gene end was trimmed by 9 bases and the J gene end by 4 bases; junction bases not matched to a gene: 2. The CDR3 has 13 residues.

The chain combines TRBV27 with TRBJ1-2; D is uncertain. The CDR3 totals 14 residues. V was clipped by 2 bases and J by 5 bases, with 12 bases between them. Per the germline V gene, CDR1 is MNHEY and CDR2 is SMNVEV (reference sequence). In nucleotides, the CDR3 is TGTGCCAGCAGTTTAGAGGGTAGAGGGTATGGCTACACCTTC. Its protein product is CASSLEGRGYGYTF.

This clone was found a few times. The rearrangement uses TRBV5-1 and TRBJ2-5; TRBD2 might be the D (6 bases). V dropped 3 bases and J dropped 5 bases, with 14 bases sitting between them. Per germline, CDR1 SGHRS and CDR2 YFSETQ. This CDR3 has 14 amino acids. CDR3: CASSSTGGWETQYF. CDR3 nucleotide sequence: TGCGCCAGCAGCTCCACCGGGGGTTGGGAGACCCAGTACTTC.

In this sample, this clone turned up once. V and J are TRBV18 and TRBJ1-6; no clear D gene. The CDR3 loop spans 13 amino acids. Per the germline V gene, CDR1 is KGHSH and CDR2 is LQKENI. V lost 8 bases and J 10 bases, leaving 15 bases between the germline ends. The CDR3 here is CASRREDRSPLHF. CDR3 nucleotide sequence: TGTGCCAGCCGACGGGAGGATCGGTCACCCCTCCACTTT.

CDR3: CASSFGGGSTDTQYF. CDR3 in DNA: TGTGCCAGCAGTTTTGGGGGGGGCAGCACAGATACGCAGTATTTT. This chain uses TRBV27 with TRBJ2-3; D is possibly TRBD2 (7 bases). The CDR3 runs to 15 residues. The V end lost 3 bases, the J end lost 0 bases, and 10 bases lay between the germline ends. The germline V gene encodes CDR1 MNHEY and CDR2 SMNVEV (reference sequence).

The chain carries TRBV6-4 and TRBJ2-2; 15 positions agree with TRBD2. The CDR3 length is 18 residues. Germline V gives CDR1 MRHNA, CDR2 SNTAGT. V was pared by 4 bases and J by 2 bases, with 5 bases of the junction left unmatched. The CDR3 DNA sequence: TGTGCCAGCAGTGTCGGGACTAGCGGGGGGCCCAACACCGGGGAGCTGTTTTTT. Translation gives CASSVGTSGGPNTGELFF.

This chain connects TRBV19 to TRBJ1-2, with 8 bases matching TRBD1. Germline CDR1 is LNHDA and CDR2 is SQIVND (reference sequence). V trimming: 5 bases; J trimming: 3 bases; junction bases outside the gene matches: 8. The CDR3 loop spans 15 amino acids. CDR3 protein: CASSPRQGIYYGYTF. The DNA for the CDR3 is TGTGCCAGTAGTCCCAGACAGGGGATTTACTATGGCTACACCTTC.

This clone was observed a single time. The chain links TRBV2 to TRBJ2-1; 9 nucleotides agree with TRBD2. CDR1 is SNHLY, CDR2 FYNNEI, per germline. The V segment lost 1 base and the J segment 7 bases; nucleotides outside the gene matches: 14. The CDR3 covers 18 residues. CDR3 protein: CASSEGLGRSGSLNEQFF. The CDR3 coding sequence is TGTGCCAGCAGTGAAGGGCTCGGGCGTAGCGGGAGTTTAAATGAGCAGTTCTTC.